The rows below give T cell receptor beta chains drawn from one sample of a study of radiotherapy plus CTLA-4 blockade in lung cancer. The table came from immunoSEQ multiplex PCR; TCRdb's copy has only in-frame clones and leaves some out. The sample contains 56,000 or so clones, approximately 79% of which appear only once. This specimen was peripheral blood, taken from a patient treated with radiotherapy plus ipilimumab. The receptors originated from a human donor with non-small cell lung cancer who had a partial response to radiotherapy plus ipilimumab. Both conserved end residues are part of each CDR3. D genes are given only for firm matches. Clone size, where shown, is once, few, many, or a class for clones that have expanded.

14	TRBV2	-	TRBJ1-4	few	CASSVEAGVEKLFF	TGTGCCAGCAGTGTGGAGGCAGGGGTTGAAAAACTGTTTTTT
15	TRBV11-2	TRBD1	TRBJ1-2	-	CASSYGTGGNYGYTF	TGTGCCAGCAGCTACGGGACAGGGGGTAACTATGGCTACACCTTC
16	TRBV6-6	TRBD2	TRBJ2-4	-	CASSYASGGPGLIQYF	TGTGCCAGCAGTTATGCTAGCGGGGGGCCGGGTCTCATTCAGTACTTC
13	TRBV7-8	-	TRBJ1-1	once	CASSPAGRTEAFF	TGTGCCAGCAGCCCAGCTGGGAGGACTGAAGCTTTCTTT
13	TRBV7-3	TRBD1	TRBJ1-4	-	CASSLDRGEKLFF	TGTGCCAGCAGCTTGGACAGGGGTGAAAAACTGTTTTTT
13	TRBV7-7	TRBD1	TRBJ2-7	-	CASGKGQGGEQYF	TGTGCCAGCGGGAAAGGACAGGGCGGCGAGCAGTACTTC
16	TRBV5-6	-	TRBJ2-2	-	CASSLTQGFYTGELFF	TGTGCCAGCAGTCTAACGCAGGGATTTTACACCGGGGAGCTGTTTTTT
15	TRBV6-5	TRBD1	TRBJ2-3	-	CASSYSPGGAYTQYF	TGTGCCAGCAGTTACTCGCCAGGGGGCGCGTATACGCAGTATTTT
13	TRBV7-9	-	TRBJ1-2	-	CASSLEGDYGYTF	TGTGCCAGCAGCTTAGAGGGGGACTATGGCTACACCTTC
14	TRBV11-2	TRBD2	TRBJ2-5	-	CASSPSGGQETQYF	TGTGCCAGCAGCCCGTCGGGGGGGCAAGAGACCCAGTACTTC
14	TRBV5-1	TRBD2	TRBJ2-3	-	CASSQGLSTDTQYF	TGCGCCAGCAGCCAGGGACTAAGCACAGATACGCAGTATTTT
14	TRBV7-9	-	TRBJ2-3	few	CASSLAGENPTQYF	TGTGCCAGCAGCTTAGCAGGGGAAAACCCTACGCAGTATTTT
14	TRBV5-1	TRBD1	TRBJ1-4	-	CASSLQGAGEKLFF	TGCGCCAGCAGCTTGCAGGGGGCTGGGGAAAAACTGTTTTTT
13	TRBV5-1	TRBD1	TRBJ2-7	few	CASGGQGAYEQYF	TGCGCCAGTGGGGGACAGGGGGCCTACGAGCAGTACTTC
16	TRBV4-1	-	TRBJ2-4	-	CASSPHDRFDGRIQYF	TGCGCCAGCAGCCCACACGACAGGTTTGATGGGCGCATTCAGTACTTC
15	TRBV19	TRBD2	TRBJ2-3	-	CASTSSGGSTDTQYF	TGTGCCAGCACTTCTAGCGGGGGGTCCACAGATACGCAGTATTTT
16	TRBV11-2	TRBD2	TRBJ2-3	-	CASSSRLAGRADTQYF	TGTGCCAGCAGCTCTCGACTAGCGGGGAGGGCGGATACGCAGTATTTT
16	TRBV10-3	TRBD1	TRBJ1-2	-	CAISEPLTGTNYGYTF	TGTGCCATCAGTGAGCCCCTGACAGGGACCAACTATGGCTACACCTTC
12	TRBV6-5	-	TRBJ1-5	few	CASSQSNQPQHF	TGTGCCAGCAGCCAGAGCAATCAGCCCCAGCATTTT
14	TRBV7-3	TRBD1	TRBJ1-6	-	CASSFQGAGSPLHF	TGTGCCAGCAGCTTTCAGGGGGCAGGTTCACCCCTCCACTTT
13	TRBV6-1	TRBD2	TRBJ2-1	-	CASSETWGGTVLF	TGTGCCAGCAGTGAAACATGGGGGGGGACTGTCCTCTTC
17	TRBV6-4	TRBD2	TRBJ2-1	-	CASSDWTSGGARNEQFF	TGTGCCAGCAGTGACTGGACTAGCGGGGGGGCCCGGAATGAGCAGTTCTTC
15	TRBV27	TRBD1	TRBJ2-3	-	CASSLLGQVADTQYF	TGTGCCAGCAGTTTACTAGGACAGGTGGCAGATACGCAGTATTTT
13	TRBV5-4	TRBD2	TRBJ2-1	-	CASSLIKGTKQFF	TGTGCCAGCAGCTTGATAAAGGGGACTAAGCAGTTCTTC
13	TRBV30	-	TRBJ2-5	-	CAWTRAIKETQYF	TGTGCCTGGACCAGGGCGATAAAAGAGACCCAGTACTTC
14	TRBV4-1	-	TRBJ1-1	few	CASSQEAGNTEAFF	TGCGCCAGCAGCCAAGAAGCGGGAAACACTGAAGCTTTCTTT
16	TRBV7-6	TRBD2	TRBJ2-3	-	CASSPPAGALTDTQYF	TGTGCCAGCAGCCCCCCAGCGGGGGCCCTCACAGATACGCAGTATTTT
15	TRBV6-6	-	TRBJ2-2	-	CASSYVGGNTGELFF	TGTGCCAGCAGTTACGTAGGGGGAAACACCGGGGAGCTGTTTTTT
15	TRBV4-1	-	TRBJ1-5	-	CASSQEGVGAQPQHF	TGCGCCAGCAGCCAAGAAGGGGTGGGGGCTCAGCCCCAGCATTTT
15	TRBV7-8	TRBD1	TRBJ2-5	-	CASSLTGGEGETQYF	TGTGCCAGCAGTCTAACAGGGGGCGAGGGAGAGACCCAGTACTTC
14	TRBV27	-	TRBJ1-5	-	CASSPSYSNQPQHF	TGTGCCAGCAGCCCCAGTTATAGCAATCAGCCCCAGCATTTT
15	TRBV7-3	TRBD1	TRBJ1-1	-	CASRADRDMNTEAFF	TGTGCCAGCAGGGCGGACAGGGACATGAACACTGAAGCTTTCTTT
14	TRBV4-1	TRBD1	TRBJ1-4	-	CASSPWQGDEKLFF	TGCGCCAGCAGCCCGTGGCAGGGGGATGAAAAACTGTTTTTT
13	TRBV5-4	-	TRBJ1-1	-	CASSVQGNTEAFF	TGTGCCAGCAGCGTACAGGGGAACACTGAAGCTTTCTTT
13	TRBV5-4	-	TRBJ2-7	few	CASTKDRNYEQYF	TGTGCCAGCACCAAGGACAGAAACTACGAGCAGTACTTC
12	TRBV19	-	TRBJ2-7	once	CASSIGLSEQYF	TGTGCCAGTAGTATAGGGTTGAGCGAGCAGTACTTC
13	TRBV6-5	-	TRBJ1-1	once	CASSTIRGTEAFF	TGTGCCAGCAGTACCATCAGAGGGACTGAAGCTTTCTTT
15	TRBV4-1	-	TRBJ1-5	-	CASSQDIEGYQPQHF	TGCGCCAGCAGCCAAGATATAGAGGGATATCAGCCCCAGCATTTT
12	TRBV27	TRBD1	TRBJ1-2	-	CASSYTGGSYTF	TGTGCCAGCAGCTACACAGGGGGAAGCTACACCTTC
13	TRBV6-1	-	TRBJ1-2	-	CASRLLGDYGYTF	TGTGCCAGCAGGCTTCTCGGTGACTATGGCTACACCTTC
14	TRBV5-6	TRBD2	TRBJ2-5	once	CASSLAGGGETQYF	TGTGCCAGCAGCTTGGCTGGCGGGGGAGAGACCCAGTACTTC
19	TRBV19	TRBD2	TRBJ2-2	-	CASIALVGSGGSGTGELFF	TGTGCCAGTATCGCCCTGGTTGGTAGCGGGGGGTCCGGAACCGGGGAGCTGTTTTTT
14	TRBV21-1	-	TRBJ1-4	-	CASSKGLLNEKLFF	TGTGCCAGCAGCAAGGGACTGCTTAATGAAAAACTGTTTTTT
13	TRBV28	-	TRBJ1-1	-	CASISTGNTEAFF	TGTGCCAGCATATCAACGGGGAACACTGAAGCTTTCTTT
14	TRBV9	-	TRBJ1-6	-	CASSGNPGQSPLHF	TGTGCCAGCAGCGGAAACCCAGGGCAATCACCCCTCCACTTT
14	TRBV6-5	-	TRBJ2-3	-	CASRPGARPDTQYF	TGTGCCAGCAGGCCGGGAGCTCGTCCAGATACGCAGTATTTT
18	TRBV4-3	TRBD1	TRBJ2-3	-	CASSPSAGSDRATDTQYF	TGCGCCAGCAGCCCAAGCGCGGGGTCGGACAGGGCCACAGATACGCAGTATTTT
16	TRBV7-3	-	TRBJ2-1	-	CASSFFDGVGPNEQFF	TGTGCCAGCAGCTTCTTCGACGGAGTAGGCCCCAATGAGCAGTTCTTC
17	TRBV6-1	TRBD1	TRBJ1-4	-	CASSERDRGSTNEKLFF	TGTGCCAGCAGTGAGAGGGACAGGGGGTCTACTAATGAAAAACTGTTTTTT
13	TRBV11-2	-	TRBJ2-5	-	CASSLARGETQYF	TGTGCCAGCAGCTTAGCGAGGGGGGAGACCCAGTACTTC
17	TRBV7-3	-	TRBJ1-2	-	CASSLRGPGTTLCGYTF	TGTGCCAGCAGCTTAAGGGGCCCCGGGACAACGCTTTGTGGCTACACCTTC
15	TRBV19	-	TRBJ1-6	-	CASSILAGSNSPLHF	TGTGCCAGTAGTATTCTGGCAGGGTCAAATTCACCCCTCCACTTT
16	TRBV5-1	-	TRBJ1-4	-	CASSLGAVATNEKLFF	TGCGCCAGCAGCTTGGGAGCCGTTGCAACTAATGAAAAACTGTTTTTT
20	TRBV13	TRBD2	TRBJ2-7	-	CASSGSGTSGGVPDFTEQYF	TGTGCCAGCAGCGGATCCGGGACTAGCGGGGGAGTCCCGGATTTCACCGAGCAGTACTTC
20	TRBV9	-	TRBJ2-6	few	CASSPLGQGGPFSGANVLTF	TGTGCCAGCAGCCCGCTCGGGCAGGGGGGACCATTCTCTGGGGCCAACGTCCTGACTTTC
12	TRBV19	-	TRBJ2-1	-	CASREVNNEQFF	TGTGCCAGTAGAGAGGTTAACAATGAGCAGTTCTTC
15	TRBV25-1	-	TRBJ2-2	-	CASSGHTPNTGELFF	TGTGCCAGCAGCGGACATACGCCGAACACCGGGGAGCTGTTTTTT